The 16 T cell receptor beta chains below were found in one sample sequenced in a study of tumor-infiltrating lymphocytes in primary liver carcinoma. Unsorted bulk tissue, roughly 20-33 mg of it, served as the source for co-extraction of RNA and DNA. Constant-region priming of roughly 0.45 ug total RNA yielded TCR beta cDNA. The TCR beta library was amplified through three nested multiplex PCR rounds in a modified ARM-PCR procedure. PCR rounds one and two used TRBV1-TRBV30 forward primers with a C-beta reverse primer for around 9 cycles each. One entry per CDR3 protein, called by TCRdb with MiXCR from the multiplex PCR reads. The sample has approximately 110,000 distinct CDR3 sequences, 64% seen once. Source material: liver tumor tissue from sampling region 3. Subset denoted: tumor region T3, left-lateral pole. The receptor set was obtained from a woman between 55 and 75 years old with primary liver carcinoma and hepatitis B virus infection.

This clonotype appeared a few times. The chain carries TRBV11-2 and TRBJ1-2; maybe TRBD1 (5 bases). The V end was cut by 5 bases, the J end by 1 base, with 8 bases between. Germline V gene sequence: CDR1 SGHAT, CDR2 FQNNGV. The CDR3 loop spans 13 amino acids. Written as DNA, the CDR3 is TGTGCCAGCAGCCTAGGGGATAACTATGGCTACACCTTC. It is translated as CASSLGDNYGYTF.

The chain links TRBV11-2 to TRBJ2-2; a weak D match, TRBD1 (6 bases). CDR3 length: 17 residues. V shed 5 bases and J shed 4 bases, with 20 bases lying between them. In germline, CDR1 is SGHAT, CDR2 FQNNGV. CDR3 nucleotide sequence: TGTGCCAGCAGCCCGGTAGGCAGGGGAATTGTCACCGGGGAGCTGTTTTTT. It is translated as CASSPVGRGIVTGELFF.

This clonotype came up once. The junction differs from germline at one of its ends, possibly a read error. V is TRBV6-5 and J is TRBJ1-4; no reliable D call. CDR3 length: 15 amino acids. Germline loops: CDR1 MNHEY, CDR2 SVGAGI. In DNA form, the CDR3 reads TGTGCCAGCAGTTACTCGTGCCCAAGGAGTGAAAAACCGTTTTTT. Translating it yields CASSYSCPRSEKPFF.

This clonotype was seen at least ten times. The chain joins TRBV12-3 or TRBV12-4 to TRBJ1-1; TRBD1 is a possible D gene (5 bases). The germline V and J ends were trimmed by 8 bases and 1 base, with 14 bases remaining between them. This CDR3 is built from 14 residues. CDR3 sequence reads: CASSSGRENTEAFF. The DNA of the CDR3 is TGTGCCAGCTCTTCAGGGCGGGAGAACACTGAAGCTTTCTTT.

In its sample, this clonotype was seen many times. A much larger clone sits a single nucleotide away, making a read error possible. The chain uses TRBV11-1 and TRBJ2-1; maybe TRBD1 (6 bases). Germline lookup yields CDR1 SGHAT and CDR2 FQDESV (reference sequence). The CDR3 spans 22 residues. Trimming shortened V by 2 bases and J by 8 bases, and 37 bases separated the two germline ends. This CDR3 is CASSLNRFPWTGTHRYIDEQFF. CDR3 DNA sequence: TGTGCCAGCAGCTTAAATCGGTTTCCATGGACGGGGACACATAGGTACATCGATGAGCAGTTCTTC.

The chain is built from TRBV6-1 and TRBJ2-7; tentatively, D is TRBD1 (6 bases). Germline loops: CDR1 MNHNS, CDR2 SASEGT. V lost 9 bases and J 2 bases, leaving 20 bases between the germline ends. The CDR3 runs to 15 residues. CDR3 sequence reads: CARSESTGHPYEQYF. The CDR3 coding sequence is TGTGCCAGAAGCGAATCGACAGGCCACCCCTACGAGCAGTACTTC.

This clonotype has more than one count but fewer than ten. A much more abundant neighbour one base away suggests this may be a read error. Because the CDR3 is missing its conserved closing phenylalanine or tryptophan, this is likely a read error. The chain recombines TRBV6-5 with TRBJ1-5, with unresolved D. Trimming cost V 2 bases and J 6 bases, with 11 bases left between them. Germline CDR1 MNHEY, CDR2 SVGAGI. CDR3 length: 14 residues. CDR3 loop: CASSYAEGGQPQHS. Here the CDR3 DNA reads TGTGCCAGCAGTTACGCCGAGGGCGGTCAGCCCCAGCATTCT.

As for this clonotype: An end of the junction does not agree with germline; a read error may underlie this. This chain uses TRBV5-1 with TRBJ1-2; 8 positions match TRBD1. Per germline, CDR1 SGHRS and CDR2 YFSETQ. CDR3 length: 15 residues. CDR3 protein: CANSRDRGANYGYAF. In DNA form, the CDR3 reads TGCGCCAACAGTCGAGACAGGGGCGCGAACTATGGCTACGCCTTC. The entire variable domain, with the rest obtained from reference TRBV5-1 and TRBJ1-2, is as follows: KAGVTQTPRYLIKTRGQQVTLSCSPISGHRSVSWYQQTPGQGLQFLFEYFSETQRNKGNFPGRFSGRQFSNSRSEMNVSTLELGDSALYLCANSRDRGANYGYAFGSGTRLTVV.

Worth noting for this clonotype: Germline and junction disagree at one end, which may indicate a read error. The chain recombines TRBV11-2 with TRBJ2-2; D possibly corresponds to TRBD2 (5 bases). Per the germline V gene, CDR1 is SGHAT and CDR2 is FQNNGV. This CDR3 region has 13 residues. Here the CDR3 DNA reads TGTGCCAGCGGCCATGAAGCTGCCGGGGAGATGTTTTTT. Protein product: CASGHEAAGEMFF.

Notes on this clonotype: Possible read error: a much larger clone is one base away. V gene TRBV14 combines with J gene TRBJ2-2; no reliable D call. Germline V gene sequence: CDR1 SGHDN, CDR2 FVKESK. The CDR3 is made up of 18 amino acids. CDR3 sequence reads: CASSQDPYIATNTVELFF. CDR3 DNA: TGTGCCAGCAGCCAAGACCCTTATATCGCGACGAACACCGTGGAGCTGTTTTTT.

As for this clonotype: The CDR3 carries no conserved terminal phenylalanine or tryptophan, so it likely arises from a read error. V and J are TRBV6-5 and TRBJ2-1; maybe TRBD1 (6 bases). The CDR3 has 15 amino acids. Germline V gives CDR1 MNHEY, CDR2 SVGAGI. The CDR3 protein is CTSSPGQPTYNEQFL. Written as DNA, the CDR3 is TGTACCAGTAGTCCCGGACAGCCGACCTACAATGAGCAGTTCCTC.

This clonotype was recorded at least ten times. The gene calls are TRBV11-3 and TRBJ2-7; 11 nucleotides align to TRBD1. V shed 3 bases and J 5 bases; nucleotides not matched to a gene: 12. CDR1 is SGHNT and CDR2 is YENEEA in the germline V gene. This CDR3 contains 17 residues. In DNA, the CDR3 is TGTGCCAGCAGCTTTAATCTCGGGACAGGGGGTTCGAACGAGCAGTACTTC. Protein sequence: CASSFNLGTGGSNEQYF.

This chain links TRBV29-1 with TRBJ2-7, with no clear D. The CDR3 totals 15 residues. Germline assignment: CDR1 SQVTM and CDR2 ANQGSEA. Trimming stripped 6 bases from V and 2 bases from J, with 20 bases between. CDR3 residues: CSVKGGSIRPYEQYF. DNA for the CDR3: TGCAGCGTGAAGGGTGGTTCCATACGACCCTACGAGCAGTACTTC.

Points on this clonotype: One end of the junction does not line up with germline, which may come from a read error. The chain is built from TRBV6-5 and TRBJ1-2; tentative D call: TRBD1 (5 bases). CDR3 size: 15 residues. Germline V CDR1 and CDR2: MNHEY, SVGAGI. The DNA for the CDR3 is TGTACCAGCAGTTACTCCAGGGCCACCGTGAACGGCTACACCTTC. Its translation is CTSSYSRATVNGYTF.

For this clonotype: An end of the junction differs from the germline gene, which may be a read error. CDR3 loop: CASSLLAEAYDEQSF. In nucleotides, the CDR3 is TGTGCCAGCAGCCTACTAGCGGAGGCCTACGATGAGCAGTCCTTC. The V gene is TRBV6-1, the J gene TRBJ2-1; 8 bases match TRBD2. CDR1 is MNHNS and CDR2 is SASEGT in the germline V gene. The CDR3 has 15 amino acids.

This clonotype has just a few counts. J is TRBJ2-4 and V is TRBV28; D call uncertain. The CDR3 spans 15 residues. Trimming took 6 bases from V and 0 from J, leaving 12 bases between them. The V gene's germline CDR1 is MDHEN and CDR2 SYDVKM. The CDR3 region has the DNA TGTGCCAGCAGACCTTCAGGTCTAGCCAAAAACATTCAGTACTTC. It is translated as CASRPSGLAKNIQYF. Full variable domain (rest looked up from reference TRBV28 and TRBJ2-4): DVKVTQSSRYLVKRTGEKVFLECVQDMDHENMFWYRQDPGLGLRLIYFSYDVKMKEKGDIPEGYSVSREKKERFSLILESASTNQTSMYLCASRPSGLAKNIQYFGAGTRLSVL.